The 3 T cell receptor beta chains reported below all come from one sample, sequenced in a study of T-cell reconstitution after alpha-beta-depleted transplantation in children. For TCRbeta, the library was prepared with unique molecular identifiers. Each CDR3 protein is one row after TCRdb ran MiXCR on the PCR reads. The sample has about a million distinct CDR3 sequences; around 30% are singletons. The sample was PBMCs, mostly from graft donor cells, taken 360 days after TCRalphabeta/CD19-depleted stem cell transplant. These receptor sequences come from a boy under three years old who had a stem cell transplant for SCID, so the T cells may come from the graft donor.

The chain combines TRBV4-1 with TRBJ2-3, with a possible D match to TRBD2 (5 bases). The CDR3 is 13 residues long. Germline-derived CDR1 and CDR2 are MGHRA and YSYEKL. Trimming stripped 4 bases from V and 5 bases from J, with 10 bases between. CDR3 in amino acids: CASSLAAVDTQYF. DNA of the CDR3: TGCGCCAGCAGCCTCGCAGCGGTAGATACGCAGTATTTT.

The rearrangement joins TRBV7-7 to TRBJ2-3, with 11 bases lining up with TRBD2. This CDR3 region has 15 residues. Germline lookup yields CDR1 SSHAT and CDR2 FNYEAQ (reference sequence). The V and J ends lost 2 bases and 5 bases, in that order; junction bases with no gene match: 3. CDR3 amino acids: CASSLSSGGRDTQYF. The DNA for the CDR3 is TGTGCCAGCAGCTTATCTAGCGGGGGGCGAGATACGCAGTATTTT.

In this sample, this clonotype turned up a few times. The chain recombines TRBV20-1 with TRBJ2-7; 8 bases map to TRBD2. Germline assignment: CDR1 DFQATT and CDR2 SNEGSKA (reference sequence). The junction had 7 bases not matched to a gene; V was cut back by 3 bases and J by 3 bases. This CDR3 is built from 14 residues. The CDR3 loop reads CSASSGTSYYEQYF. The DNA for the CDR3 is TGCAGTGCTAGTTCAGGGACTAGTTACTACGAGCAGTACTTC.